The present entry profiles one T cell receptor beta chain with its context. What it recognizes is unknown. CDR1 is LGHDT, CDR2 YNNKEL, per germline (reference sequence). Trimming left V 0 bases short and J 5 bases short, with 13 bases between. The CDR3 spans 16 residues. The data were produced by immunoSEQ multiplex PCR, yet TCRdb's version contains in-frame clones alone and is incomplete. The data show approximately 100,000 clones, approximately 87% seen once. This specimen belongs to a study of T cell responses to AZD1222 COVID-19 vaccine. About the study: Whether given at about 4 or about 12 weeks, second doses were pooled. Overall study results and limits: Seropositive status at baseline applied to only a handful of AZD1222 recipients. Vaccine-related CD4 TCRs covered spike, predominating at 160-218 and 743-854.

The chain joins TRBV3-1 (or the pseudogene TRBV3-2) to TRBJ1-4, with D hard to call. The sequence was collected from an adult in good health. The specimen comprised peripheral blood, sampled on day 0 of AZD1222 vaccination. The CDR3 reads CASSQDFQRFNEKLFF. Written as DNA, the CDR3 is TGTGCCAGCAGCCAAGATTTCCAGCGCTTCAATGAAAAACTGTTTTTT.